The 23 T cell receptor beta chains given below trace back to one sample, sequenced in a study of blood T cells in healthy people across ages. A J-beta primer mix and a sample-barcoded 5' primer were used in a second PCR of about 7 to 12 cycles. A single record per CDR3 protein comes from TCRdb applying MiXCR to the 5' RACE reads. The table has approximately 1.5 million distinct CDR3 sequences, about 45% seen once. The sample consisted of blood. Receptors were obtained from a young woman in good health.

Points on this clonotype: At one boundary the junction diverges from the germline segment, which might be a read error. The rearrangement links TRBV3-1 to TRBJ1-1; D call uncertain. The V gene's germline CDR1 is LGHDT and CDR2 YNNKEL (reference sequence). The CDR3 totals 15 residues. The DNA for the CDR3 is TGTGCCAGCAGTCAAGAGACGGACGTAAACACTGAAGCTTTCTTT. Protein sequence: CASSQETDVNTEAFF.

This clonotype appeared a few times. The genes are TRBV9 and TRBJ2-3; no clear D gene. Trimming cost V 4 bases and J 4 bases, with 10 bases left between them. Germline CDR1 reads SGDLS; CDR2 reads YYNGEE. The CDR3 extends over 13 amino acids. CDR3 residues: CASSPRWADTQYF. CDR3 bases: TGTGCCAGCAGCCCGAGATGGGCAGATACGCAGTATTTT.

The V call is TRBV24-1, the J call TRBJ2-3; TRBD2 matches 8 bases. V shed 6 bases and J 3 bases; nucleotides not matched to a gene: 7. The CDR3 consists of 15 residues. The germline gives CDR1 KGHDR, CDR2 SFDVKD. The chain's CDR3 is CATSSSGGATDTQYF. DNA of the CDR3: TGTGCCACCAGTAGCAGCGGGGGAGCTACAGATACGCAGTATTTT.

The chain joins TRBV29-1 to TRBJ1-1, with D uncertain. This CDR3 has 12 residues. The V end lost 6 bases, the J end lost 4 bases, and 12 bases lay between the germline ends. CDR1 is SQVTM and CDR2 is ANQGSEA in the germline V gene. CDR3 protein: CSVKGFTTEAFF. The CDR3, as DNA: TGCAGCGTAAAAGGGTTTACCACTGAAGCTTTCTTT.

This sequence joins TRBV4-3 and TRBJ1-4, with D uncertain. Between the trimmed V and J ends, which lost 2 bases and 5 bases, there was a span of 18 bases. From germline, CDR1 is LGHNA and CDR2 YSLEER. The CDR3 runs 17 residues. CDR3 sequence: CASSQSIRTERNEKLFF. CDR3 sequence (DNA): TGCGCCAGCAGCCAATCGATTCGGACGGAAAGAAATGAAAAACTGTTTTTT.

In its sample, this clonotype was seen a few times. This chain links TRBV25-1 with TRBJ1-1; D unresolved. V lost 2 bases and J 11 bases, leaving 9 bases between the germline ends. CDR1 is MGHDK, CDR2 SYGVNS, per germline. The CDR3 consists of 11 residues. CDR3 sequence reads: CASSEGIYAFF. Written as DNA, the CDR3 is TGTGCCAGCAGTGAAGGGATCTACGCTTTCTTT.

This chain joins TRBV11-2 and TRBJ1-1, with D perhaps TRBD1 (6 bases). Trimming pared 3 bases from V and 3 bases from J, leaving 20 bases between. Germline V gene lookup returns CDR1 SGHAT and CDR2 FQNNGV. This CDR3 is 17 amino acids long. CDR3 nucleotide sequence: TGTGCCAGCAGCTTCCCAATGGGGGCCCCGAGGGACACTGAAGCTTTCTTT. Translating it yields CASSFPMGAPRDTEAFF.

This chain joins TRBV6-4 and TRBJ2-5; 11 bases are a match to TRBD1. The V gene end was trimmed by 0 bases and the J gene end by 11 bases; junction bases not matched to a gene: 14. The CDR3 contains 17 residues. Germline CDR1 MRHNA, CDR2 SNTAGT. In DNA, the CDR3 is TGTGCCAGCAGTGACTCTTCCGGGACAGGGGGGACCTACAAGCAGTACTTC. Translated, it gives CASSDSSGTGGTYKQYF.

The V and J genes are TRBV21-1 and TRBJ1-2. TRBV21-1 constitutes a pseudogene. This CDR3 is built from 14 residues. The CDR3 reads CASSLRTRNYGYTF. The DNA for the CDR3 is TGTGCCAGCAGCTTACGGACGAGAAACTATGGCTACACCTTC.

This clonotype was picked up a small number of times. The gene calls are TRBV29-1 and TRBJ2-2; D unresolved. Germline CDR1 and CDR2: SQVTM and ANQGSEA. Trimming took 3 bases from V and 1 from J, leaving 6 bases between them. This CDR3 has 13 amino acids. The CDR3 DNA reads as TGCAGCGTTGAGGGCAGGAACACCGGGGAGCTGTTTTTT. This translates into CSVEGRNTGELFF.

This clonotype came up a few times. V usage is TRBV6-2 or TRBV6-3 and J usage is TRBJ2-7; D may be TRBD1 (5 bases). V lost 6 bases and J lost 2, with 17 bases in between. Germline V CDR1 and CDR2: MNHEY, SVGEGT. The CDR3 covers 15 residues. The CDR3 here is CASSPKEGAPYEQYF. CDR3 sequence (DNA): TGTGCCAGCAGCCCAAAGGAAGGGGCGCCCTACGAGCAGTACTTC.

This clonotype has a handful of counts. The chain joins TRBV29-1 to TRBJ2-1; D perhaps matches TRBD1 (5 bases). From germline, CDR1 is SQVTM and CDR2 ANQGSEA. There are 16 residues in the CDR3. V lost 2 bases and J lost 2, with 16 bases in between. Here the CDR3 reads CSVETRQRHPYNEQFF. CDR3 DNA sequence: TGCAGCGTTGAAACACGACAGCGACATCCCTACAATGAGCAGTTCTTC.

The genes are TRBV18 and TRBJ2-4, with D possibly TRBD2 on 6 matching bases. Judging by the DNA end, TRBJ2-7 fits better; the J call may be wrong. This CDR3 has 19 residues. Germline V gives CDR1 KGHSH, CDR2 LQKENI. The CDR3 spells CASSPQQPFGGSGALEQYF. CDR3 bases: TGTGCCAGCTCACCACAACAACCCTTTGGGGGGTCGGGAGCACTCGAGCAGTACTTC.

In its sample, this clonotype was seen a few times. CDR3 sequence reads: CASSYSMFGNQPQHF. The CDR3 DNA reads TGTGCCAGCAGTTACTCGATGTTTGGAAATCAGCCCCAGCATTTT. The chain uses TRBV6-2 or TRBV6-3 and TRBJ1-5; no definite D call. The germline V gene encodes CDR1 MNHEY and CDR2 SVGEGT. This CDR3 spans 15 amino acids. Trimming stripped 0 bases from V and 4 bases from J, with 10 bases between.

This clonotype showed up many times. The genes are TRBV4-1 and TRBJ2-1, with 8 nucleotides matching TRBD1. The V segment lost 3 bases and the J segment 9 bases; nucleotides outside the gene matches: 13. CDR1 is MGHRA, CDR2 YSYEKL, per germline. There are 16 residues in the CDR3. DNA for the CDR3: TGCGCCAGCAGCCATCTCGGACAGGGTAGGGATAGTGAGCAGTTCTTC. This gives the protein CASSHLGQGRDSEQFF.

The gene calls are TRBV4-2 and TRBJ2-1; D remains ambiguous. Trimming stripped 1 base from V and 4 bases from J, with 11 bases between. The CDR3 spans 15 residues. Looked up from germline, CDR1 is LGHNA and CDR2 is YNFKEQ. The CDR3 loop is CASSQGVSDYNEQFF. The CDR3 DNA reads as TGTGCCAGCAGCCAAGGGGTGAGCGATTACAATGAGCAGTTCTTC.

The chain couples TRBV4-1 to TRBJ2-5; possibly TRBD2 for D (6 bases). This CDR3 has 14 amino acids. V shed 3 bases and J shed 3 bases, with 11 bases lying between them. CDR1 is MGHRA and CDR2 is YSYEKL in the germline V gene. In nucleotides, the CDR3 is TGCGCCAGCAGCCAGGGGACTGGCAAAGAGACCCAGTACTTC. Residues: CASSQGTGKETQYF.

J is TRBJ2-7 and V is TRBV30, with 8 bases fitting TRBD2. This CDR3 is 14 amino acids long. V was pared by 2 bases and J by 3 bases, with 6 bases of the junction left unmatched. Germline CDR1 reads GTSNPN; CDR2 reads SVGIG (reference sequence). As DNA, the CDR3 is TGTGCCTGGAGTTCCAGCGGGGGACTCTACGAGCAGTACTTC. Protein: CAWSSSGGLYEQYF.

This clonotype occurred a few times. The chain joins TRBV3-1 to TRBJ2-5, with 9 bases fitting TRBD2. The germline gives CDR1 LGHDT, CDR2 YNNKEL (reference sequence). The length of the CDR3 is 15 residues. With V trimmed by 4 bases and J by 4 bases, 7 bases remained unmatched. The CDR3 DNA reads TGTGCCAGCAGCCCCACGCTAGCGGGACCAGAGACCCAGTACTTC. It codes for CASSPTLAGPETQYF.

This clonotype was counted only a few times. The chain uses TRBV15 and TRBJ1-1, with D maybe TRBD1 (5 bases). The CDR3 spans 16 residues. Germline-derived CDR1 and CDR2 are LNHNV and YYDKDF (reference sequence). Trimming took off 0 bases at V and 5 bases at J, with 16 bases between the two ends. CDR3 residues: CATSRDLQGAPTEAFF. The CDR3 region has the DNA TGTGCCACCAGCAGAGATCTTCAAGGGGCCCCGACTGAAGCTTTCTTT.

To note about this clonotype: Germline is not matched at one junction end, which may reflect a read error. This chain joins TRBV7-2 and TRBJ2-3; TRBD2 aligns across 11 bases. The CDR3 sequence is 17 residues long. Germline CDR1 SGHTA, CDR2 FQGNSA. CDR3 bases: TGTGGCAGCAGCTTAATGGGACTAGCGGTAGGCACAGATACGCAGTATTTT. Its protein is CGSSLMGLAVGTDTQYF.

V usage is TRBV14 and J usage is TRBJ2-5; D is unclear. There are 16 residues in the CDR3. Trimming took off 0 bases at V and 5 bases at J, with 16 bases between the two ends. CDR1 SGHDN and CDR2 FVKESK come from the germline V gene. The chain's CDR3 is CASSQDVDTAGETQYF. As DNA, the CDR3 is TGTGCCAGCAGCCAAGATGTCGACACTGCCGGGGAGACCCAGTACTTC.

This clonotype was observed a handful of times. The CDR3 DNA reads as TGTGCCAGCAGCTTACTAGCGGGGACAGAGACCCAGTACTTC. It codes for CASSLLAGTETQYF. The chain recombines TRBV13 with TRBJ2-5; TRBD2 aligns across 9 bases. The CDR3 length is 14 residues. The germline V gene has CDR1 PRHDT and CDR2 FYEKMQ (reference sequence). V dropped 2 bases and J dropped 4; count of bases not matched to a gene: 2.